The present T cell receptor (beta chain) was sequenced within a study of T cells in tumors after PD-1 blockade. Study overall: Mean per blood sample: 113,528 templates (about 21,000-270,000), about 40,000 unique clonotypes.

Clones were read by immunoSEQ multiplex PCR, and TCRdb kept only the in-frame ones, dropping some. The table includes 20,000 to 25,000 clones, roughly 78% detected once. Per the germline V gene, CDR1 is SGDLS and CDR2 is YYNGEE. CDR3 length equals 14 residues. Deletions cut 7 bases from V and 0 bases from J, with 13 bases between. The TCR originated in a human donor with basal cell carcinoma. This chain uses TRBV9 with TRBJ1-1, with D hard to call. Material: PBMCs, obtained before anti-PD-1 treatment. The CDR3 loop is CASGSGNMNTEAFF. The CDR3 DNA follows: TGTGCCAGCGGGTCAGGAAACATGAACACTGAAGCTTTCTTT.